These 2 T cell receptor beta chains were sequenced from one sample in a study of CD8 T cells in Susac syndrome (dated by TCRdb to between 2019 and 2020). The library relied on the immunoSEQ multiplex PCR assay. RNA was extracted with the RNeasy kit and roughly 0.45 to 1 ug was reverse transcribed using random hexamers. TCRdb's own reprocessing of the public reads used fastp at Q25 and MiXCR and kept productive beta chains. Here each entry gathers all rows of one CDR3 protein and keeps the most common genes and DNA. The sample has about 300,000 distinct CDR3 sequences on record, roughly 90% of them singletons. 0.18% of the sample rests with the top ten. The material sequenced was CD8+ T cells from PBMCs. These receptors were obtained from a human donor with multiple sclerosis.

The V call is TRBV20-1, the J call TRBJ2-7; no clear D. Germline V gene data show CDR1 as DFQATT and CDR2 as SNEGSKA (reference sequence). V lost 3 bases to trimming and J lost 4 bases, with 13 bases between them. This CDR3 has 13 residues. The CDR3 nucleotides read TGCAGTGCTAGTGTGGCCCCGGTATACGAGCAGTACTTC. Amino acid sequence: CSASVAPVYEQYF.

The genes are TRBV20-1 and TRBJ2-4, with a possible D match to TRBD2 (6 bases). The CDR3 loop spans 15 amino acids. The germline V and J ends were trimmed by 0 bases and 0 bases, with 9 bases remaining between them. Germline CDR1 DFQATT, CDR2 SNEGSKA (reference sequence). The CDR3 sequence is CSARDSGEAKNIQYF. The DNA of the CDR3 is TGCAGTGCTAGAGATTCGGGGGAAGCCAAAAACATTCAGTACTTC.